This is a list of T cell receptor beta chains from one sample in a study of blood T cell repertoires in COVID-19. Using immunoSEQ multiplex PCR, the repertoire was profiled, and TCRdb retains in-frame clones only, with some absent. The top ten clones hold over 2.5% of a sample with approximately 220,000 clones, around 84% of them seen once. Material: peripheral blood. Receptor source: a man aged 50 to 60 who had recovered from COVID-19. Both conserved end residues are part of each CDR3. A D gene is named only where the DNA matches it firmly. Part of the rows lack a size; the others show once, few, many or a class for expanded clones.

V gene	D gene	clone size	J gene	CDR3 DNA	CDR3 protein
TRBV19	NA	NA	TRBJ1-4	TGTGCCAGTACGGGGTTAGGCGCAACTAATGAAAAACTGTTTTTT	CASTGLGATNEKLFF
TRBV6-4	TRBD2	NA	TRBJ2-1	TGTGCCAGCAGCCGAGGACAGGGAGGGACTAGCGGACTCAATGAGCAGTTCTTC	CASSRGQGGTSGLNEQFF
TRBV11-3	NA	NA	TRBJ2-5	TGTGCCAGCAGCAACCGTAGGGGCCCTCAAGAGACCCAGTACTTC	CASSNRRGPQETQYF
TRBV7-9	NA	NA	TRBJ2-1	TGTGCCAGCAGCTACACCTACCCAAACACAGATGAGCAGTTCTTC	CASSYTYPNTDEQFF
TRBV28	NA	NA	TRBJ1-2	TGTGCCAGCAGCACAGGGAGCGACTATGGCTACACCTTC	CASSTGSDYGYTF
TRBV3-1/TRBV3-2	TRBD1	NA	TRBJ1-5	TGTGCCAGCAGCCCGGGCAGGGGGATACTAAATCAGCCCCAGCATTTT	CASSPGRGILNQPQHF
TRBV6-5	TRBD2	NA	TRBJ2-2	TGTGCCAGCAGTTTCAAGCGGGAGGTCACCGGGGAGCTGTTTTTT	CASSFKREVTGELFF
TRBV28	NA	NA	TRBJ2-3	TGTGCCAGCAGTCACAGGGTGGTGGGGGATACGCAGTATTTT	CASSHRVVGDTQYF
TRBV6-5	TRBD1	NA	TRBJ1-4	TGTGCCAGCAGTTTCGGACAGGCAACTAATGAAAAACTGTTTTTT	CASSFGQATNEKLFF
TRBV28	NA	once	TRBJ2-7	TGTGCCAGCAGTAAGACCTCGCCGGGACAAGGGTTCCCCTACGAGCAGTACTTC	CASSKTSPGQGFPYEQYF
TRBV2	NA	NA	TRBJ2-7	TGTGCCAGCAAGAGGGAAAGCTACGAGCAGTACTTC	CASKRESYEQYF
TRBV28	NA	NA	TRBJ2-4	TGTGCCAGCAGTCCGTCGGACAGATTAGCCAAAAACATTCAGTACTTC	CASSPSDRLAKNIQYF
TRBV28	NA	NA	TRBJ1-3	TGTGCCAGCAGTTTTCAGGGAAACACCATATATTTT	CASSFQGNTIYF
TRBV18	TRBD1	few	TRBJ1-1	TGTGCCAGCTCACCACCGGGACAGGGTAAGGGGTTGAACACTGAAGCTTTCTTT	CASSPPGQGKGLNTEAFF
TRBV27	TRBD2	NA	TRBJ2-1	TGTGCCAGCAGTATTCGGACTAGCGGGAGATCAAGTTACAATGAGCAGTTCTTC	CASSIRTSGRSSYNEQFF
TRBV4-2	TRBD2	NA	TRBJ2-1	TGTGCCAGCAGCCAAACCGGGACTAGCGCCTACAATGAGCAGTTCTTC	CASSQTGTSAYNEQFF
TRBV5-1	TRBD2	NA	TRBJ2-5	TGCGCCAGCAGCCAGGGACTAGGGACGGCTCTGGGAGAGACCCAGTACTTC	CASSQGLGTALGETQYF
TRBV7-2	TRBD1	NA	TRBJ1-2	TGTGCCAGCAGCTTTACCGGGACAGGGGGCATACATCGAGGCTACACCTTC	CASSFTGTGGIHRGYTF
TRBV10-3	NA	NA	TRBJ1-2	TGTGCCATCAGTGAGTCCGGGAGGGCAGGTACGGGCTATGGCTACACCTTC	CAISESGRAGTGYGYTF
TRBV19	NA	NA	TRBJ2-1	TGTGCCAGTAGTTTGGGCTCATACAATGAGCAGTTCTTC	CASSLGSYNEQFF
TRBV29-1	TRBD1	NA	TRBJ1-1	TGCAGCGTCGACTCAAACCGCCGGGACAGGGACGGGAACACTGAAGCTTTCTTT	CSVDSNRRDRDGNTEAFF
TRBV3-1/TRBV3-2	NA	NA	TRBJ2-3	TGTGCCAGCAGTGCGGAAGGTGGGGCCAAAGGGGATACGCAGTATTTT	CASSAEGGAKGDTQYF
TRBV5-1	NA	NA	TRBJ2-3	TGCGCCAGCAGCTTGGCGGCCACAGGCACAGATACGCAGTATTTT	CASSLAATGTDTQYF
TRBV5-5	TRBD1	NA	TRBJ1-4	TGTGCCAGCAGCTTGGGGTCGGGACAGGGTAATGAAAAACTGTTTTTT	CASSLGSGQGNEKLFF
TRBV5-6	NA	few	TRBJ2-2	TGTGCCAGCAGCTTGGTTGGCAGAAACACCGGGGAGCTGTTTTTT	CASSLVGRNTGELFF
TRBV19	NA	NA	TRBJ1-5	TGTGCCAGTAGTATTTCAGGCAGATTCAATCAGCCCCAGCATTTT	CASSISGRFNQPQHF
TRBV27	NA	NA	TRBJ2-7	TGTGCCAGCAGTTTTGCGGCGGGACCGCCCTACGAGCAGTACTTC	CASSFAAGPPYEQYF
TRBV5-1	TRBD2	NA	TRBJ2-5	TGCGCCAGCAGCCTCCCTGGAACAGCGGGAGGGAGAGAGACCCAGTACTTC	CASSLPGTAGGRETQYF
TRBV28	TRBD2	NA	TRBJ2-1	TGTGCCAGCACTCCTAGCGGATACCCCTCCTACAATGAGCAGTTCTTC	CASTPSGYPSYNEQFF
TRBV19	NA	NA	TRBJ1-6	TGTGCCAGTAGTATCTACGAGTCACCCCTCCACTTT	CASSIYESPLHF
TRBV4-2	NA	NA	TRBJ2-3	TGTGCCAGCAGCCAAGACCACCCCCGGGGAACAGATACGCAGTATTTT	CASSQDHPRGTDTQYF
TRBV5-1	TRBD2	NA	TRBJ2-7	TGCGCCAGCAGCTGGGGGCGGGGGGTTGTGTACGAGCAGTACTTC	CASSWGRGVVYEQYF
TRBV5-6	TRBD2	NA	TRBJ2-7	TGTGCCAGCAGCTTGAGTCCTAGCGGCGCCTACGAGCAGTACTTC	CASSLSPSGAYEQYF
TRBV11-2	TRBD1	once	TRBJ1-1	TGTGCCAGCAGCTTTCCGGGACAGGGCCGCCATCTGAACACTGAAGCTTTCTTT	CASSFPGQGRHLNTEAFF
TRBV28	TRBD2	NA	TRBJ2-3	TGTGCCAGCAGTTTAGTGGATAGGGAGGGGGATACGCAGTATTTT	CASSLVDREGDTQYF
TRBV30	NA	few	TRBJ2-6	TGTGCCTGGAGACCTCCAGGTGGGGCCAACGTCCTGACTTTC	CAWRPPGGANVLTF
TRBV24-1	TRBD2	NA	TRBJ2-5	TGTGCCACCAGTGATTTAAGCCCTAGCGGGAGGGGGTACCAAGAGACCCAGTACTTC	CATSDLSPSGRGYQETQYF
TRBV5-1	TRBD1	NA	TRBJ2-6	TGCGCCAGCAGCTTAGGTACAGGGGCTGGGGCCAACGTCCTGACTTTC	CASSLGTGAGANVLTF
TRBV29-1	TRBD2	NA	TRBJ2-1	TGCAGCGCGAACTTCCTTGCGGGAGCATACAATGAGCAGTTCTTC	CSANFLAGAYNEQFF
TRBV12-3/TRBV12-4	NA	NA	TRBJ1-2	TGTGCCAGCAGAACAGGGATTGACTATGGCTACACCTTC	CASRTGIDYGYTF
TRBV28	TRBD1	NA	TRBJ1-5	TGTGCCAGCCTGGGCAGGGGGACAGGTCAGCCCCAGCATTTT	CASLGRGTGQPQHF
TRBV19	NA	NA	TRBJ2-7	TGTGCCAGTAGTATTAAGCTAGCGCCCTACGAGCAGTACTTC	CASSIKLAPYEQYF
TRBV5-1	TRBD1	once	TRBJ1-2	TGCGCCAGCAGCCCCCGGGACAGCACTCCTAACTATGGCTACACCTTC	CASSPRDSTPNYGYTF